The source of this T cell receptor beta chain is a study of graft-versus-host responses after intestinal transplantation. Only in-frame clones appear in the TCRdb table, and some are missing; sequencing was by immunoSEQ multiplex PCR. This repertoire shows around 120,000 clones, over 80% found once; its top ten account for roughly 0.11%. Comment on this clone: The antigen remains undetermined.

Study-wide findings and caveats: High graft-versus-host to host-versus-graft T cell clonal ratios marked allografts of patients with graft-donor macrochimerism.

This receptor was identified in a human donor who received an intestinal transplant. This specimen consisted of unstimulated CD4+ T cells sorted from spleen or lymph node cells, obtained before intestinal transplant.

The CDR3 loop is CASSPLSTSGREYNEQFF. The CDR3 nucleotides read TGTGCCAGCTCACCACTGTCTACTAGCGGGAGGGAATACAATGAGCAGTTCTTC. This chain links TRBV18 with TRBJ2-1; 13 positions agree with TRBD2. The CDR3 has 18 amino acids. The ends lost 1 base at V and 4 bases at J; junction bases unmatched: 7. Germline loops: CDR1 KGHSH, CDR2 LQKENI.